The rows below give T cell receptor beta chains drawn from one sample of a study of breast tumors, draining lymph nodes, adjacent tissues. TCRdb re-called the multiplex PCR reads with MiXCR, one entry per CDR3 protein. This table holds over 200,000 distinct CDR3 sequences, less than 40% found once. Sequenced material: axillary lymph node tissue. The receptors derive from a female donor with breast cancer. Some clones in this sample may be carry-over from other donors' samples. CDR3s include the opening cysteine and the closing phenylalanine or tryptophan. D genes are given only for firm matches. Size tells how often a clone was seen (once, few, many) or the class of an expanded clone, and some rows leave it out.

j_call clone_size d_call v_call cdr3_length cdr3_aa cdr3_nt
TRBJ1-5 - - TRBV20-1 16 CSARDPAGGYNQPQHF TGCAGTGCTAGAGATCCAGCGGGAGGCTACAATCAGCCCCAGCATTTT
TRBJ2-5 - - TRBV10-2 14 CASSWGDINQPQYF TGCGCCAGCAGTTGGGGGGACATAAATCAGCCCCAGTACTTC
TRBJ2-6 - TRBD2 TRBV20-1 15 CSARGGLAGANVLTF TGCAGTGCTAGGGGAGGGCTAGCGGGGGCCAACGTCCTGACTTTC
TRBJ1-4 - TRBD1 TRBV24-1 18 CAAVRGQGVWSTNEKLFF TGTGCCGCCGTCCGGGGACAGGGGGTCTGGTCAACTAATGAAAAACTGTTTTTT
TRBJ2-3 many TRBD2 TRBV2 13 CASMTSGADTQYF TGTGCCAGCATGACTAGCGGGGCAGATACGCAGTATTTT
TRBJ2-1 few TRBD2 TRBV10-1 15 CASSESSGGLNEQFF TGCGCCAGCAGTGAGTCTAGCGGGGGGCTCAATGAGCAGTTCTTC
TRBJ1-2 many - TRBV3-1 14 CASSRGSGNYGYTF TGTGCCAGCAGCCGAGGTTCGGGGAACTATGGCTACACCTTC
TRBJ2-1 - - TRBV7-9 12 CASENRYNEQFF TGTGCCAGCGAGAACAGGTACAATGAGCAGTTCTTC
TRBJ1-2 - - TRBV5-1 14 CASSLVVGDYGYTF TGCGCCAGCAGCTTAGTCGTAGGGGATTATGGCTACACCTTC
TRBJ2-1 many TRBD1 TRBV9 14 CASSVGDRVNEQFF TGTGCCAGCAGCGTAGGGGACAGGGTAAATGAGCAGTTCTTC
TRBJ2-5 many TRBD1 TRBV30 16 CAWSAATGATQETQYF TGTGCCTGGAGTGCTGCGACAGGGGCGACACAAGAGACCCAGTACTTC
TRBJ2-2 few - TRBV3-1 14 CASSYREGTGELFF TGTGCCAGCAGCTACAGGGAGGGCACCGGGGAGCTGTTTTTT
TRBJ2-7 many - TRBV15 14 CATSRDSGPYEQYF TGTGCCACCAGCAGAGACAGTGGGCCCTACGAGCAGTACTTC
TRBJ2-7 many TRBD2 TRBV7-9 18 CASSGGGTSAIPRYEQYF TGTGCCAGCAGCGGGGGAGGGACTAGCGCAATTCCGCGCTACGAGCAGTACTTC
TRBJ1-5 many - TRBV4-2 17 CASSQDEGSLSYQPQHF TGTGCCAGCAGCCAAGACGAGGGCTCCCTAAGCTATCAGCCCCAGCATTTT
TRBJ2-5 - - TRBV20-1 13 CSASRRGGETQYF TGCAGTGCTAGCAGGCGAGGGGGAGAGACCCAGTACTTC
TRBJ2-3 many - TRBV24-1 15 CATSDRTASTDTQYF TGTGCCACCAGTGACCGGACAGCCTCCACAGATACGCAGTATTTT
TRBJ1-2 many - TRBV5-8 14 CASSAQGRNYGYTF TGTGCCAGCAGCGCTCAGGGGCGCAACTATGGCTACACCTTC
TRBJ2-7 many TRBD2 TRBV2 14 CASSGTSDRYEQYF TGTGCCAGCTCCGGGACTAGCGATCGCTACGAGCAGTACTTC
TRBJ1-2 - TRBD1 TRBV20-1 15 CSARELGTGGYGYTF TGCAGTGCTAGAGAACTCGGGACAGGGGGCTATGGCTACACCTTC
TRBJ1-2 - - TRBV18 14 CASSPKRGAYGYTF TGTGCCAGCTCACCTAAACGGGGGGCCTATGGCTACACCTTC
TRBJ2-4 many TRBD1 TRBV15 12 CATSRDGTVQYF TGTGCCACCAGCAGAGACGGGACAGTTCAGTACTTC
TRBJ2-1 many - TRBV7-6 13 CASSFSSYNEQFF TGTGCCAGCAGCTTCTCCTCTTACAATGAGCAGTTCTTC
TRBJ1-2 - - TRBV12-3/TRBV12-4 12 CASSLDFRGYTF TGTGCCAGCAGTTTAGATTTCCGGGGCTACACCTTC
TRBJ1-1 once - TRBV4-2 12 CASSADRIEAFF TGTGCCAGCAGTGCCGACAGGATTGAAGCTTTCTTT
TRBJ2-7 many TRBD1 TRBV12-3/TRBV12-4 14 CASSMETGAYEQYF TGTGCCAGCAGTATGGAGACAGGGGCCTACGAGCAGTACTTC
TRBJ1-6 many - TRBV20-1 12 CSASDRNSPLHF TGCAGTGCTTCAGACCGTAATTCACCCCTCCACTTT
TRBJ2-7 many - TRBV7-9 13 CASRPGLSYEQYF TGTGCCAGCAGACCAGGACTCTCCTACGAGCAGTACTTC
TRBJ1-2 - TRBD1 TRBV20-1 15 CSARPPTGGNYGYTF TGCAGTGCTAGACCTCCGACAGGGGGCAACTATGGCTACACCTTC
TRBJ1-5 many - TRBV19 15 CASSIDHRNNQPQHF TGTGCCAGTAGTATAGACCACAGGAACAATCAGCCCCAGCATTTT
TRBJ1-1 few - TRBV7-3 14 CASSLQGLNTEAFF TGTGCCAGCAGCTTACAGGGATTGAACACTGAAGCTTTCTTT
TRBJ1-2 once TRBD1 TRBV29-1 17 CSVGPGTGGGPNYGYTF TGCAGCGTCGGTCCCGGGACAGGCGGCGGACCTAACTATGGCTACACCTTC
TRBJ2-5 once TRBD2 TRBV5-8 17 CATSPGGSGTSRETQYF TGTGCCACCAGCCCGGGTGGTAGCGGGACATCCAGAGAGACCCAGTACTTC
TRBJ2-6 - TRBD1 TRBV7-6 18 CASSSYDRGLTGAHVLTF TGTGCCAGCAGCTCGTATGACAGGGGTTTAACTGGGGCCCACGTCCTGACTTTC
TRBJ2-5 many TRBD1 TRBV10-3 13 CAISQGARETQYF TGTGCCATCAGTCAGGGGGCTCGGGAGACCCAGTACTTC
TRBJ2-5 once - TRBV6-5 16 CASTTGGEGLVETQYF TGTGCCAGCACCACAGGGGGGGAGGGTCTTGTAGAGACCCAGTACTTC
TRBJ2-1 many - TRBV20-1 13 CSAMIHSSDEQFF TGCAGTGCTATGATCCATTCTTCGGATGAGCAGTTCTTC
TRBJ1-2 medium-sized TRBD1 TRBV20-1 14 CSADGQALNYGYTF TGCAGTGCGGATGGACAGGCGTTAAACTATGGCTACACCTTC
TRBJ2-1 many TRBD2 TRBV20-1 15 CSARHSGGHYNEQFF TGCAGTGCTAGACATAGCGGGGGCCATTACAATGAGCAGTTCTTC
TRBJ2-1 many - TRBV5-6 13 CATSGTNYNEQFF TGTGCCACCAGCGGGACAAACTACAATGAGCAGTTCTTC
TRBJ1-1 - - TRBV20-1 16 CSARVPYRSRGTEAFF TGCAGTGCTAGAGTACCCTACAGGTCCCGAGGGACTGAAGCTTTCTTT
TRBJ2-3 - - TRBV6-1 12 CASSEGVNTQYF TGTGCCAGCAGTGAAGGGGTAAATACGCAGTATTTT
TRBJ2-2 few - TRBV18 14 CASSPPLSNGELFF TGTGCCAGCTCACCACCGCTCAGCAACGGGGAGCTGTTTTTT
TRBJ1-1 - - TRBV11-2 13 CASSFVTNTEAFF TGTGCCAGCAGCTTCGTCACGAACACTGAAGCTTTCTTT
TRBJ2-3 - - TRBV20-1 13 CSARDHTRGTQYF TGCAGTGCTAGAGATCATACTAGGGGTACGCAGTATTTT
TRBJ2-3 many TRBD1 TRBV13 17 CASSARWDRGPDDTQYF TGTGCCAGCAGCGCCCGATGGGACAGGGGTCCAGATGATACGCAGTATTTT
TRBJ2-7 - - TRBV28 16 CASSPHLPNGLVGQYF TGTGCCAGCAGTCCCCACCTTCCTAACGGGTTGGTCGGGCAGTACTTC
TRBJ1-5 - TRBD1 TRBV20-1 12 CSATGAGQPQHF TGCAGTGCGACAGGGGCAGGTCAGCCCCAGCATTTT
TRBJ2-1 - - TRBV7-9 17 CASRIVNRGTSYNEQFF TGTGCCAGCAGAATAGTCAATAGAGGGACCTCCTACAATGAGCAGTTCTTC
TRBJ2-5 - TRBD1 TRBV24-1 16 CATSGSDRGPQETQYF TGTGCCACCAGTGGCTCGGACAGGGGGCCCCAAGAGACCCAGTACTTC
TRBJ1-2 - - TRBV15 14 CATSPPEQSYGYTF TGTGCCACCAGCCCCCCGGAACAGAGCTATGGCTACACCTTC
TRBJ2-5 once TRBD2 TRBV2 16 CASSWTSGGLQETQYF TGTGCCAGCAGTTGGACTAGCGGGGGCCTCCAAGAGACCCAGTACTTC
TRBJ2-7 many - TRBV19 14 CASSIGTVTYEQYF TGTGCCAGTAGTATAGGTACCGTCACCTACGAGCAGTACTTC